The rows below give T cell receptor beta chains drawn from one sample of a study of PD-L1 blockade in urothelial cancer. Sequencing used immunoSEQ multiplex PCR; TCRdb keeps in-frame clones, though not all of them. Here the sample spans about 120,000 clones, roughly 83% being singletons. The source material was PBMCs, sampled around atezolizumab (anti-PD-L1) treatment. The source is a man aged 50-59 years with urothelial cancer. The CDR3 runs from the conserved cysteine through the conserved F or W. The D gene is left open where the match is weak. A row's size may be missing; if present it is once, few, many or a size class.

d_call cdr3_length clone_size j_call v_call cdr3_aa cdr3_nt
TRBD1 15 - TRBJ1-5 TRBV6-1 CASSDADRGGQPQHF TGTGCCAGCAGTGATGCTGACAGGGGAGGTCAGCCCCAGCATTTT
- 17 - TRBJ2-3 TRBV10-3 CAISGQGKSGDLDTQYF TGTGCCATCAGTGGTCAGGGGAAAAGCGGAGATCTAGATACGCAGTATTTT
- 12 - TRBJ2-5 TRBV5-1 CASSTTGETQYF TGCGCCAGCAGCACAACAGGGGAGACCCAGTACTTC
- 16 - TRBJ2-7 TRBV1 CTSSQDSLAGGYEQYF TGCACCAGCAGCCAAGATAGTCTAGCGGGAGGGTACGAGCAGTACTTC
TRBD2 15 - TRBJ2-5 TRBV5-1 CASSLERELGETQYF TGCGCCAGCAGCTTGGAGCGGGAGTTGGGGGAGACCCAGTACTTC
- 15 - TRBJ1-2 TRBV6-5 CASSYRGGGTYGYTF TGTGCCAGCAGTTACCGGGGAGGGGGTACCTATGGCTACACCTTC
TRBD1 17 - TRBJ1-2 TRBV28 CASSGADTGALAGGYTF TGTGCCAGCAGCGGAGCGGATACAGGGGCCCTCGCTGGTGGCTACACCTTC
- 14 few TRBJ2-1 TRBV27 CASSPQPQGRTQFF TGTGCCAGCAGTCCCCAACCACAGGGGAGGACGCAGTTCTTC
TRBD1 16 - TRBJ2-3 TRBV7-7 CASSAPRGQGTDTQYF TGTGCTAGCAGCGCGCCACGGGGACAGGGAACAGATACGCAGTATTTT
- 13 once TRBJ1-2 TRBV19 CASSIKSDYGYTF TGTGCCAGTAGTATCAAGAGTGACTATGGCTACACCTTC
- 14 once TRBJ2-1 TRBV7-9 CASSLAGSYNEQFF TGTGCCAGCAGCTTAGCCGGCTCCTACAATGAGCAGTTCTTC
TRBD2 14 - TRBJ2-1 TRBV6-6 CASTRGLANNEQFF TGTGCCAGCACTCGTGGACTAGCGAATAATGAGCAGTTCTTC
TRBD1 15 - TRBJ2-2 TRBV7-2 CASSIRGRNTGELFF TGTGCCAGCAGCATCAGGGGGAGAAACACCGGGGAGCTGTTTTTT